Below are 22 T cell receptor beta chains sequenced from a single sample in a study of T-cell reconstitution after alpha-beta-depleted transplantation in children. For TCRbeta, the library was prepared with unique molecular identifiers. TCRdb reprocessed the PCR reads via MiXCR and lists one record per CDR3 protein. The sample shows some 450,000 distinct CDR3 sequences, roughly two fifths of them seen only once. The sample was PBMCs, taken before TCRalphabeta/CD19-depleted stem cell transplant. These receptors came from a girl aged 2 to 10 with aplastic anemia, due to receive a stem cell transplant.

Many counts were recorded for this clonotype. The chain links TRBV6-5 to TRBJ1-1; no firm D call. The germline CDR1 and CDR2 sequences are MNHEY and SVGAGI. V dropped 0 bases and J dropped 2 bases, with 10 bases sitting between them. The CDR3 covers 15 residues. This chain's CDR3 is CASSYSGQANTEAFF. The CDR3 DNA reads as TGTGCCAGCAGTTACTCGGGCCAGGCCAACACTGAAGCTTTCTTT.

With regard to this clonotype: Possible read error: a much larger clone is one base away. The rearrangement links TRBV9 to TRBJ1-1; D remains unclear. The length of the CDR3 is 12 residues. CDR1 is SGDLS and CDR2 is YYNGEE in the germline V gene. Trimming shortened V by 4 bases and J by 4 bases, and 8 bases separated the two germline ends. The CDR3 sequence is CASSLPATEAFF. CDR3 sequence (DNA): TGTGCCAGCAGCCTCCCTGCCACTGAAGCTTTCTTT.

This clonotype was seen at least ten times. This chain connects TRBV4-1 to TRBJ2-1; 10 nucleotides align to TRBD2. The junction had 7 bases not matched to a gene; V was cut back by 4 bases and J by 4 bases. The germline V gene encodes CDR1 MGHRA and CDR2 YSYEKL. The CDR3 is 16 residues long. The chain's CDR3 is CASSRHGLAVYNEQFF. The CDR3, as DNA: TGCGCCAGCAGCCGTCATGGACTAGCGGTTTACAATGAGCAGTTCTTC.

The chain employs TRBV20-1 and TRBJ1-5; possible D gene TRBD1, 5 bases. This CDR3 is 16 amino acids long. Per germline, CDR1 DFQATT and CDR2 SNEGSKA (reference sequence). The V and J ends lost 3 bases and 0 bases respectively, with 15 bases between them. Here the CDR3 reads CSASRGRAYSNQPQHF. The CDR3 DNA sequence: TGCAGTGCTAGTCGGGGCAGAGCTTATAGCAATCAGCCCCAGCATTTT.

This chain uses TRBV10-3 with TRBJ2-4, with 8 bases that match TRBD1. Germline-derived CDR1 and CDR2 are ENHRY and SYGVKD. Trimming cost V 2 bases and J 8 bases; bases outside gene matches: 5. CDR3 length: 14 residues. DNA of the CDR3: TGTGCCATCAGTGAGGACAGGGGCGAGGACATTCAGTACTTC. It is translated as CAISEDRGEDIQYF.

This clonotype has more than one count but fewer than ten. The chain recombines TRBV20-1 with TRBJ2-1, with D possibly called TRBD1 or TRBD2 (5 bases each). Germline CDR1 and CDR2: DFQATT and SNEGSKA (reference sequence). This CDR3 spans 14 amino acids. V lost 2 bases and J 3 bases, leaving 11 bases between the germline ends. Written as DNA, the CDR3 is TGCAGTGCTAGACGACGGGACGGCTACAATGAGCAGTTCTTC. Protein product: CSARRRDGYNEQFF.

This clonotype was recorded many times. The rearrangement links TRBV4-3 to TRBJ2-3; 8 nucleotides line up with TRBD2. The ends lost 3 bases at V and 6 bases at J; junction bases unmatched: 8. This CDR3 has 15 amino acids. Germline-derived CDR1 and CDR2 are LGHNA and YSLEER. CDR3: CASSQDSGDGDTQYF. CDR3 nucleotide sequence: TGCGCCAGCAGCCAGGATAGCGGGGACGGGGATACGCAGTATTTT.

V is TRBV5-1 and J is TRBJ1-2; no definite D call. The V end was cut by 2 bases, the J end by 14 bases, with 7 bases between. Germline V gene data show CDR1 as SGHRS and CDR2 as YFSETQ. CDR3 length equals 9 residues. This CDR3 reads CASSLAVTF. As DNA, the CDR3 is TGCGCCAGCAGCTTAGCAGTAACCTTC.

This clonotype was seen only a few times. The chain links TRBV7-2 to TRBJ2-5, with 10 bases aligning to TRBD2. Unmatched junction bases numbered 6, after V lost 1 base and J lost 4 bases. The length of the CDR3 is 16 residues. The germline CDR1 and CDR2 sequences are SGHTA and FQGNSA. In nucleotides, the CDR3 is TGTGCCAGCAGCTTAGGGACTAGCGGTACGATAGAGACCCAGTACTTC. Amino acids: CASSLGTSGTIETQYF.

This clonotype was picked up one time. This sequence joins TRBV4-1 and TRBJ2-1, with D perhaps TRBD1 (6 bases). The V and J ends lost 6 bases and 0 bases respectively, with 15 bases between them. This CDR3 has 16 amino acids. CDR1 is MGHRA and CDR2 is YSYEKL in the germline V gene. CDR3 nucleotide sequence: TGCGCCAGCAGTGAAACGCCAGGGGCCTCCTACAATGAGCAGTTCTTC. Encoded protein: CASSETPGASYNEQFF.

This clonotype has more than one count but fewer than ten. The V gene is TRBV24-1, the J gene TRBJ2-1; 11 bases map to TRBD2. The V gene's germline CDR1 is KGHDR and CDR2 SFDVKD. CDR3 length equals 15 residues. J was trimmed by 4 bases and V by 4 bases; bases with no gene match: 2. CDR3 loop: CATSDLAGGYNEQFF. CDR3 nucleotides: TGTGCCACCAGTGACCTAGCGGGAGGTTACAATGAGCAGTTCTTC.

This chain joins TRBV2 and TRBJ2-7, with D possibly TRBD2 on 6 matching bases. CDR3 length: 14 residues. Trimming pared 3 bases from V and 3 bases from J, leaving 12 bases between. Germline CDR1 SNHLY, CDR2 FYNNEI. The CDR3 nucleotides are TGTGCCAGCAGTGATTGGGAGGAGGACTACGAGCAGTACTTC. Translating it yields CASSDWEEDYEQYF.

This clonotype showed up many times. This chain uses TRBV29-1 with TRBJ2-1; D not certain. The CDR3 extends over 12 amino acids. The V and J ends lost 2 bases and 8 bases respectively, with 10 bases between them. The germline gives CDR1 SQVTM, CDR2 ANQGSEA. The DNA of the CDR3 is TGCAGCGTTGAACTAGGGTTGGATGAGCAGTTCTTC. It codes for CSVELGLDEQFF.

This sequence joins TRBV19 and TRBJ1-5; D is unclear. The V end was cut by 4 bases, the J end by 3 bases, with 7 bases between. This CDR3 spans 13 amino acids. The germline CDR1 and CDR2 sequences are LNHDA and SQIVND (reference sequence). CDR3 DNA sequence: TGTGCCAGTAGTAGAGAGTACAATCAGCCCCAGCATTTT. Its translation is CASSREYNQPQHF. Based on the CDR3 plus reference TRBV19 and TRBJ1-5, the full variable domain is DGGITQSPKYLFRKEGQNVTLSCEQNLNHDAMYWYRQDPGQGLRLIYYSQIVNDFQKGDIAEGYSVSREKKESFPLTVTSAQKNPTAFYLCASSREYNQPQHFGDGTRLSIL.

The sample holds many counts of this clonotype. This sequence joins TRBV5-1 and TRBJ2-5, with 10 bases identical to TRBD2. The CDR3 runs to 16 residues. Losses at the gene ends were 4 bases for V and 5 bases for J; bases not matched to a gene: 11. Germline V gene lookup returns CDR1 SGHRS and CDR2 YFSETQ. CDR3 sequence: CASSPGLARLGETQYF. The CDR3 DNA is TGCGCCAGCAGCCCGGGACTAGCGAGATTGGGGGAGACCCAGTACTTC.

This clonotype was counted only a few times. This chain links TRBV11-1 with TRBJ2-6; D may match TRBD1 or TRBD2 (5 bases each). CDR3 length: 17 residues. CDR1 is SGHAT, CDR2 FQDESV, per germline (reference sequence). The ends were cut back, 6 bases at V and 4 bases at J, with 19 bases in the middle. The CDR3 is CASSFRVGIEGANVLTF. CDR3 bases: TGTGCCAGCAGTTTCAGGGTCGGGATAGAGGGGGCCAACGTCCTGACTTTC.

CDR3 DNA sequence: TGCGCCAGCAGCTCGGCGGGGGGGAAAGATACGCAGTATTTT. Protein product: CASSSAGGKDTQYF. The chain links TRBV5-1 to TRBJ2-3; TRBD2 matches 9 bases. The germline CDR1 and CDR2 sequences are SGHRS and YFSETQ. This CDR3 region has 14 residues. V shed 3 bases, J shed 5 bases, and the junction held 4 bases outside the gene matches.

This clonotype was recorded a few times. The chain is built from TRBV4-1 and TRBJ1-1; D is ambiguous. Between the trimmed V and J ends, which lost 3 bases and 0 bases, there was a span of 11 bases. Per germline, CDR1 MGHRA and CDR2 YSYEKL. The CDR3 spans 15 residues. This CDR3 is CASSHTSTLNTEAFF. The CDR3 DNA reads as TGCGCCAGCAGCCACACGTCGACGCTGAACACTGAAGCTTTCTTT.

The chain is built from TRBV6-2 or TRBV6-3 and TRBJ2-1, with no clear D. V lost 11 bases and J lost 4, with 15 bases in between. Germline CDR1 and CDR2: MNHEY and SVGEGT. This CDR3 spans 13 amino acids. The CDR3: CACTRGAYNEQFF. CDR3 sequence (DNA): TGTGCCTGCACCCGCGGTGCGTACAATGAGCAGTTCTTC.

This clonotype was picked up a small number of times. V and J are TRBV5-6 and TRBJ2-5, with TRBD2 identical over 12 bases. The J segment lost 0 bases and the V segment lost 3 bases, leaving 9 bases of the junction unmatched. Germline values: CDR1 SGHDT, CDR2 YYEEEE. This CDR3 is built from 18 residues. CDR3 loop: CASSSSWLAGGNQETQYF. The CDR3 nucleotides read TGTGCCAGCAGCTCCTCCTGGCTAGCGGGAGGGAACCAAGAGACCCAGTACTTC.

This sequence joins TRBV6-2 or TRBV6-3 and TRBJ2-1, with D possibly matching TRBD1 (5 bases). This CDR3 region has 15 residues. Trimming removed 4 bases from V and 1 base from J, with 11 bases in between. Per germline, CDR1 MNHEY and CDR2 SVGEGT. CDR3: CASSWGKGSYNEQFF. CDR3 DNA sequence: TGTGCCAGCAGTTGGGGAAAGGGGTCCTACAATGAGCAGTTCTTC.

The CDR3 loop reads CASSWGETATQYF. CDR3 coding DNA: TGCGCCAGCAGTTGGGGAGAAACGGCTACGCAGTATTTT. The chain uses TRBV4-1 and TRBJ2-3; a weak D match, TRBD2 (5 bases). This CDR3 is built from 13 residues. Germline CDR1 and CDR2: MGHRA and YSYEKL. Trimming removed 6 bases from V and 8 bases from J, with 15 bases in between.